This T cell receptor (beta chain) was recovered during a study of cytomegalovirus exposure and HLA in healthy donors. At the level of the study: From donors who were HLA-typed, an early data release held approximately 84 million unique TCRs. Broader study findings: The study dropped some indistinguishable V segments, TRBV6-2 and TRBV6-3 among them. Rarity held for most TCR sequences, but there were some public TCRs that occurred in many donors.

The PCR used 60 Vbeta and 13 Jbeta primers. Repertoires were generated with immunoSEQ multiplex PCR, while TCRdb's copy carries only in-frame clones and drops some. The sample yields about 160,000 clones, 55% to 80% seen once. V was trimmed by 4 bases and J by 3 bases, leaving 10 bases between them. Germline V lookup: CDR1 SGHNT, CDR2 YYREEE (reference sequence). The CDR3 is 13 residues long. About this clone itself: What it binds is unknown.

The source is a woman in her sixties in good health and CMV-seropositive. The chain has TRBV5-4 and TRBJ1-2, with a tentative D call TRBD1 (6 bases). The sequencing sample was made of PBMCs. The CDR3 nucleotides read TGTGCCAGCAGCACCTACAGGGACTATGGCTACACCTTC. It translates to CASSTYRDYGYTF.